These 30 T cell receptor beta chains came from one sample sequenced in a study of CD8 T cells in Susac syndrome. Roughly 0.45 to 1 ug RNA was reverse transcribed with random hexamers. TCRdb fed the immunoSEQ multiplex PCR reads into MiXCR, producing one record per CDR3 protein. The sample consists of about 200,000 distinct CDR3 sequences, 90% to 95% of them appearing once. Sequenced input: CD4+ T cells from PBMCs. These receptors all stem from a human donor with multiple sclerosis.

This chain connects TRBV19 to TRBJ2-7, with 8 bases identical to TRBD1. This CDR3 is built from 14 residues. V lost 2 bases and J lost 3; bases outside the gene matches: 3. Germline-derived CDR1 and CDR2 are LNHDA and SQIVND (reference sequence). CDR3 nucleotide sequence: TGTGCCAGTAGTATACAAGGGACAGGCTACGAGCAGTACTTC. Translation gives CASSIQGTGYEQYF.

The chain recombines TRBV7-9 with TRBJ1-2; tentative D call: TRBD1 (6 bases). With 6 bases removed from V and 2 bases from J, the gap between germline ends came to 10 bases. Germline CDR1 SEHNR, CDR2 FQNEAQ (reference sequence). The CDR3 is 13 amino acids. CDR3 sequence reads: CASRDQGNYGYTF. DNA for the CDR3: TGTGCCAGCAGGGATCAGGGGAACTATGGCTACACCTTC.

V is TRBV7-2 and J is TRBJ1-1, with D hard to call. Germline V gene sequence: CDR1 SGHTA, CDR2 FQGNSA. V dropped 1 base and J dropped 4 bases, with 7 bases sitting between them. This CDR3 comprises 13 residues. The DNA for the CDR3 is TGTGCCAGCAGCTTAGTCCCAAGCACTGAAGCTTTCTTT. Residues: CASSLVPSTEAFF. The variable domain in full, completed from reference TRBV7-2 and TRBJ1-1, reads GAGVSQSPSNKVTEKGKDVELRCDPISGHTALYWYRQSLGQGLEFLIYFQGNSAPDKSGLPSDRFSAERTGGSVSTLTIQRTQQEDSAVYLCASSLVPSTEAFFGQGTRLTVV.

The chain combines TRBV29-1 with TRBJ1-2, with 7 bases fitting TRBD1. CDR3 size: 12 residues. J lost 8 bases, V lost 4 bases, and 7 bases had no gene match. The V gene's germline CDR1 is SQVTM and CDR2 ANQGSEA. The CDR3 sequence: CSVGRDSIGYTF. The DNA for the CDR3 is TGCAGCGTTGGTCGGGACAGTATCGGCTACACCTTC.

This clonotype appeared a few times. The chain is built from TRBV4-2 and TRBJ1-3; D is undetermined. This CDR3 has 12 amino acids. The germline V and J ends were trimmed by 1 base and 2 bases, with 0 bases remaining between them. CDR1 and CDR2 from the germline V gene are LGHNA and YNFKEQ. In DNA, the CDR3 is TGTGCCAGCAGCCAAGCTGGAAACACCATATATTTT. Its protein is CASSQAGNTIYF.

V is TRBV12-3 or TRBV12-4 and J is TRBJ2-1; D ambiguous. The CDR3 sequence is 12 residues long. Trimming left V 5 bases short and J 13 bases short, with 15 bases between. The CDR3 sequence: CASSRGYFRQFF. The CDR3 DNA is TGTGCCAGCAGTCGAGGCTACTTTAGACAGTTCTTC.

This rearrangement joins TRBV7-2 to TRBJ1-5; D is unresolved. Germline V CDR1 and CDR2: SGHTA, FQGNSA. Trimming took off 5 bases at V and 5 bases at J, with 13 bases between the two ends. The CDR3 runs 14 residues. In DNA form, the CDR3 reads TGTGCCAGCAGCAAAACAGTGGTGGATCAGCCCCAGCATTTT. Its translation: CASSKTVVDQPQHF.

The chain combines TRBV29-1 with TRBJ2-1; D may be TRBD2 (5 bases). The V end lost 3 bases, the J end lost 0 bases, and 12 bases lay between the germline ends. Germline assignment: CDR1 SQVTM and CDR2 ANQGSEA. The CDR3 runs to 15 residues. The CDR3 sequence: CSVDRRGSSYNEQFF. CDR3 nucleotide sequence: TGCAGCGTTGATCGACGGGGAAGCTCCTACAATGAGCAGTTCTTC.

The rearrangement joins TRBV7-9 to TRBJ2-7; 9 nucleotides agree with TRBD1. Trimming removed 5 bases from V and 6 bases from J; junction bases left unmatched: 8. The CDR3 loop spans 14 amino acids. Germline CDR1 reads SEHNR; CDR2 reads FQNEAQ (reference sequence). CDR3 sequence (DNA): TGTGCCAGCAGCCCGGGACAGGGTCTTTTCGAGCAGTACTTC. Translating it yields CASSPGQGLFEQYF. The entire variable domain, with the rest obtained from reference TRBV7-9 and TRBJ2-7, is as follows: DTGVSQNPRHKITKRGQNVTFRCDPISEHNRLYWYRQTLGQGPEFLTYFQNEAQLEKSRLLSDRFSAERPKGSFSTLEIQRTEQGDSAMYLCASSPGQGLFEQYFGPGTRLTVT.

This clonotype was seen a single time. The chain employs TRBV9 and TRBJ2-3, with 9 bases aligning to TRBD1. This CDR3 has 15 amino acids. With 0 bases clipped from V and 9 bases from J, the junction kept 8 bases outside the gene matches. Germline lookup yields CDR1 SGDLS and CDR2 YYNGEE. The DNA of the CDR3 is TGTGCCAGCAGCGTAGAGTCACAGGGGGCAAGGACGCAGTATTTT. Translated, it gives CASSVESQGARTQYF.

The DNA for the CDR3 is TGCGCCAGCAGTCAATCTAAAGCGGGAGGGCTTGAGCAGTTCTTC. Translation: CASSQSKAGGLEQFF. V gene TRBV23-1 combines with J gene TRBJ2-1; 10 bases agree with TRBD2. TRBV23-1 is assigned to the ORF class and has an uncertain function. This CDR3 has 15 amino acids. V shed 0 bases and J 9 bases; nucleotides not matched to a gene: 5.

The V and J genes are TRBV6-1 and TRBJ1-2; 9 bases map to TRBD1. This CDR3 is 14 amino acids long. V was clipped by 6 bases and J by 2 bases; unmatched bases: 4. CDR1 is MNHNS and CDR2 is SASEGT in the germline V gene. The CDR3 loop reads CASSADRGNYGYTF. Here the CDR3 DNA reads TGTGCCAGCAGCGCGGACAGGGGAAACTATGGCTACACCTTC.

This clonotype was picked up one time. The chain joins TRBV20-1 to TRBJ2-3; D is tentatively TRBD1 or TRBD2 (5 bases each). Germline V gene data show CDR1 as DFQATT and CDR2 as SNEGSKA (reference sequence). The CDR3 length is 12 residues. CDR3 nucleotide sequence: TGCAGCGGTTCGGGGCGCACAGATACGCAGTATTTT. Its translation: CSGSGRTDTQYF.

This sequence joins TRBV29-1 and TRBJ2-2; D perhaps matches TRBD1 (5 bases). The V end was cut by 1 base, the J end by 5 bases, with 14 bases between. CDR3 size: 15 residues. CDR1 SQVTM and CDR2 ANQGSEA come from the germline V gene. In DNA form, the CDR3 reads TGCAGCGTTGAAGGCGTGGCAGGGAAAACCGGGGAGCTGTTTTTT. This gives the protein CSVEGVAGKTGELFF.

V is TRBV5-4 and J is TRBJ2-1; 11 bases are a match to TRBD2. J gave up 7 bases and V 4 bases, and 7 bases lay outside the gene matches. The CDR3 covers 15 residues. Germline CDR1 is SGHNT and CDR2 is YYREEE (reference sequence). CDR3 DNA: TGTGCCAGCAGCATGACTAGCGGGGCTTGGAATGAGCAGTTCTTC. Encoded protein: CASSMTSGAWNEQFF.

The chain combines TRBV10-3 with TRBJ1-6; 9 nucleotides agree with TRBD1. Trimming cost V 5 bases and J 10 bases; bases outside gene matches: 6. The CDR3 totals 14 residues. Germline CDR1 is ENHRY and CDR2 is SYGVKD. The DNA of the CDR3 is TGTGCCATCAGTCTGGGGACAGGGAGATCACCCCTCCACTTT. The encoded protein is CAISLGTGRSPLHF.

V and J are TRBV27 and TRBJ2-1; 8 positions match TRBD2. Germline V gene lookup returns CDR1 MNHEY and CDR2 SMNVEV (reference sequence). The CDR3 loop spans 15 amino acids. Unmatched junction bases numbered 11, after V lost 6 bases and J lost 7 bases. The CDR3 sequence is CASSPWGAGDNEQFF. In DNA form, the CDR3 reads TGTGCCAGCAGCCCCTGGGGAGCGGGAGATAATGAGCAGTTCTTC.

V and J are TRBV7-8 and TRBJ2-5, with a possible D match to TRBD2 (6 bases). Germline assignment: CDR1 SGHVS and CDR2 FQNEAQ. This CDR3 contains 15 residues. The V gene lost 6 bases and the J gene lost 4 bases, with 18 bases spanning the gap. The CDR3, as DNA: TGTGCCAGCAGGGAGGGGACCATCCCCAGAGAGACCCAGTACTTC. This codes for CASREGTIPRETQYF.

The chain combines TRBV27 with TRBJ1-4, with D unclear. Trimming stripped 6 bases from V and 2 bases from J, with 22 bases between. CDR3 length equals 18 residues. Germline V lookup: CDR1 MNHEY, CDR2 SMNVEV (reference sequence). The CDR3 spells CASRTSFRTMSTNEKLFF. The CDR3 nucleotides are TGTGCCAGCAGAACCTCGTTCCGGACCATGAGCACTAATGAAAAACTGTTTTTT.

The chain recombines TRBV20-1 with TRBJ2-1, with 7 bases lining up with TRBD2. V dropped 6 bases and J dropped 4; count of bases not matched to a gene: 9. The germline V gene encodes CDR1 DFQATT and CDR2 SNEGSKA (reference sequence). CDR3 length: 14 residues. Here the CDR3 reads CSAYQLGGYNEQFF. In DNA form, the CDR3 reads TGCAGTGCATACCAGCTCGGGGGGTACAATGAGCAGTTCTTC.

The chain employs TRBV5-4 and TRBJ1-2; no reliable D call. This CDR3 is built from 14 residues. Germline V gives CDR1 SGHNT, CDR2 YYREEE (reference sequence). V shed 1 base and J shed 7 bases, with 14 bases lying between them. CDR3 bases: TGTGCCAGCAGCTTGCCGTCAGATGTGGTTGGCTACACCTTC. This translates into CASSLPSDVVGYTF.

The rearrangement joins TRBV20-1 to TRBJ2-5, with 9 bases identical to TRBD2. The CDR3 runs 14 residues. From germline, CDR1 is DFQATT and CDR2 SNEGSKA (reference sequence). The V and J ends lost 3 bases and 2 bases, in that order; junction bases with no gene match: 4. The CDR3: CSASKTSGQETQYF. The CDR3 bases are TGCAGTGCTAGCAAGACTAGCGGTCAAGAGACCCAGTACTTC.

About this clonotype: One end of the junction does not line up with germline, which may come from a read error. V usage is TRBV28 and J usage is TRBJ2-7; the D gene is possibly TRBD2 (5 bases). This CDR3 is built from 13 residues. In germline, CDR1 is MDHEN, CDR2 SYDVKM. DNA of the CDR3: TGTGCCAGCAGTTGGAACCAGGACTCATCACCGAACTTC. It is translated as CASSWNQDSSPNF.

CDR3 nucleotide sequence: TGTGCCAGCAGGCCCCGGGACTCCTACAATGAGCAGTTCTTC. Translation gives CASRPRDSYNEQFF. The genes are TRBV9 and TRBJ2-1, with D possibly being TRBD2 (5 bases). Germline V lookup: CDR1 SGDLS, CDR2 YYNGEE. Trimming removed 5 bases from V and 0 bases from J, with 9 bases in between. This CDR3 is built from 14 residues.

The gene calls are TRBV5-4 and TRBJ2-3; D is ambiguous. Germline assignment: CDR1 SGHNT and CDR2 YYREEE (reference sequence). V was trimmed by 4 bases and J by 2 bases, leaving 14 bases between them. CDR3 length equals 15 residues. For the CDR3, the DNA is TGTGCCAGCAGCCAATCGGACGTGTCCACAGATACGCAGTATTTT. Translation gives CASSQSDVSTDTQYF. The full variable domain, with the rest looked up from reference TRBV5-4 and TRBJ2-3, is ETGVTQSPTHLIKTRGQQVTLRCSSQSGHNTVSWYQQALGQGPQFIFQYYREEENGRGNFPPRFSGLQFPNYSSELNVNALELDDSALYLCASSQSDVSTDTQYFGPGTRLTVL.

The genes are TRBV5-6 and TRBJ2-2, with no clear D. The CDR3 length is 14 residues. Germline CDR1 and CDR2: SGHDT and YYEEEE. Trimming cost V 7 bases and J 0 bases, with 10 bases left between them. The CDR3 DNA reads as TGTGCCAGCGAAGCGACGGCGAACACCGGGGAGCTGTTTTTT. Amino acids: CASEATANTGELFF.

The rearrangement joins TRBV13 to TRBJ2-5; D is unresolved. The V and J ends lost 1 base and 5 bases respectively, with 5 bases between them. The V gene's germline CDR1 is PRHDT and CDR2 FYEKMQ (reference sequence). The CDR3 has 12 amino acids. This CDR3 reads CASSLERETQYF. The CDR3 coding sequence is TGTGCCAGCAGCTTAGAACGGGAGACCCAGTACTTC.

The V and J genes are TRBV5-1 and TRBJ1-2; 8 nucleotides agree with TRBD1. This CDR3 has 14 residues. Germline V gene lookup returns CDR1 SGHRS and CDR2 YFSETQ. V was pared by 4 bases and J by 2 bases, with 4 bases of the junction left unmatched. The CDR3 region is CASSPGQENYGYTF. CDR3 nucleotide sequence: TGCGCCAGCAGCCCGGGACAGGAAAACTATGGCTACACCTTC.

This sequence joins TRBV30 and TRBJ2-1; possibly TRBD2 for D (6 bases). Deletions cut 4 bases from V and 4 bases from J, with 14 bases between. Germline assignment: CDR1 GTSNPN and CDR2 SVGIG (reference sequence). The CDR3 sequence is 14 residues long. The CDR3 region has the DNA TGTGCCTGGACCGGGACTTCCCTTTACAATGAGCAGTTCTTC. Amino acids: CAWTGTSLYNEQFF.

The rearrangement uses TRBV2 and TRBJ2-4; D assignment may be TRBD1 or TRBD2 (5 bases each). CDR1 is SNHLY, CDR2 FYNNEI, per germline. CDR3 length: 14 residues. Trimming cost V 5 bases and J 12 bases, with 20 bases left between them. CDR3 nucleotides: TGTGCCAGCAGTTTATCTCGTTATTGGGGGACTCAGTACTTC. Translated: CASSLSRYWGTQYF. Variable domain in full (rest from reference TRBV2 and TRBJ2-4): EPEVTQTPSHQVTQMGQEVILRCVPISNHLYFYWYRQILGQKVEFLVSFYNNEISEKSEIFDDQFSVERPDGSNFTLKIRSTKLEDSAMYFCASSLSRYWGTQYFGAGTRLSVL.